These 19 T cell receptor beta chains share one sample of origin, sequenced in a study of blood T cell repertoires in COVID-19. Clones were sequenced by immunoSEQ multiplex PCR, and TCRdb holds only the in-frame ones, with some missing. The data hold about 320,000 clones, with 87% observed a single time. Sequencing input: PBMCs or T cells enriched from blood (not recorded which). The receptors derive from a woman in her twenties or thirties who had recovered from COVID-19.

This rearrangement joins TRBV9 to TRBJ2-1; no reliable D call. The CDR3 is 13 amino acids. Germline loops: CDR1 SGDLS, CDR2 YYNGEE. Trimming removed 6 bases at V and 6 bases at J, with 13 bases between. The CDR3 DNA sequence: TGTGCCAGCAACTTTCTAGGTGCCAATGAGCAGTTCTTC. The encoded protein is CASNFLGANEQFF.

The chain has TRBV19 and TRBJ1-5; a weak D match, TRBD1 (5 bases). The CDR3 covers 14 residues. The V gene's germline CDR1 is LNHDA and CDR2 SQIVND (reference sequence). The germline V and J ends were trimmed by 1 base and 5 bases, with 9 bases remaining between them. The CDR3 bases are TGTGCCAGTAGTATAGCGGGGGGGGATCAGCCCCAGCATTTT. Translating gives CASSIAGGDQPQHF.

The rearrangement links TRBV9 to TRBJ1-5; possible D gene TRBD1, 6 bases. Germline V gene lookup returns CDR1 SGDLS and CDR2 YYNGEE. The CDR3 covers 14 residues. With 7 bases removed from V and 2 bases from J, the gap between germline ends came to 13 bases. The CDR3 DNA reads TGTGCCAGCGCGGGGGGCGTACGCAATCAGCCCCAGCATTTT. It yields the protein CASAGGVRNQPQHF.

The chain uses TRBV7-3 and TRBJ1-6, with D tentatively TRBD1 (5 bases). In germline, CDR1 is SGHTA, CDR2 FQGTGA. V lost 5 bases to trimming and J lost 6 bases, with 20 bases between them. This CDR3 has 17 residues. CDR3 DNA sequence: TGTGCCAGCAGCCGACTGGGGCCGGCAGGGCGTAATTCACCCCTCCACTTT. It specifies CASSRLGPAGRNSPLHF.

In its sample, this clone was seen once. V usage is TRBV7-9 and J usage is TRBJ1-4, with D tentatively TRBD1 (5 bases). Per the germline V gene, CDR1 is SEHNR and CDR2 is FQNEAQ (reference sequence). The V end was cut by 5 bases, the J end by 5 bases, with 12 bases between. CDR3 length equals 14 residues. The chain's CDR3 is CASSTNRGNEKLFF. Written as DNA, the CDR3 is TGTGCCAGCAGCACGAATCGGGGGAATGAAAAACTGTTTTTT.

The chain recombines TRBV25-1 with TRBJ1-6, with a tentative D call TRBD1 (6 bases). CDR1 is MGHDK and CDR2 is SYGVNS in the germline V gene. This CDR3 is 15 amino acids long. V was trimmed by 4 bases and J by 3 bases, leaving 10 bases between them. The CDR3 coding sequence is TGTGCCAGCAGTGTCGGACAGATCTATAATTCACCCCTCCACTTT. It translates to CASSVGQIYNSPLHF.

V and J are TRBV6-5 and TRBJ1-2, with TRBD1 identical over 9 bases. Germline trimming cut 4 bases from V and 7 bases from J; bases unmatched to any gene: 7. The germline V gene has CDR1 MNHEY and CDR2 SVGAGI. The CDR3 loop spans 14 amino acids. CDR3 DNA sequence: TGTGCCAGCAGTTCCCCGGGACAGGGATTTGGCTACACCTTC. Translation: CASSSPGQGFGYTF.

Only a few counts were recorded for this clone. V is TRBV10-3 and J is TRBJ1-2, with D possibly TRBD1 on 5 matching bases. Germline CDR1 ENHRY, CDR2 SYGVKD. This CDR3 region has 16 residues. The ends were cut back, 0 bases at V and 2 bases at J, with 13 bases in the middle. CDR3 amino acids: CAISESGQGLNYGYTF. The CDR3 coding sequence is TGTGCCATCAGTGAGTCCGGGCAGGGCTTAAACTATGGCTACACCTTC.

The chain has TRBV6-5 and TRBJ1-4; D gene ambiguous. The germline CDR1 and CDR2 sequences are MNHEY and SVGAGI. V was trimmed by 11 bases and J by 7 bases, leaving 17 bases between them. This CDR3 spans 13 amino acids. This chain's CDR3 is CASGVDFGEKLFF. CDR3 DNA: TGTGCCTCTGGGGTGGACTTCGGTGAAAAACTGTTTTTT.

This clone has only a few counts. The V gene is TRBV19, the J gene TRBJ2-5; D is unresolved. The germline V gene has CDR1 LNHDA and CDR2 SQIVND (reference sequence). CDR3 length: 11 amino acids. V shed 6 bases and J shed 4 bases, with 6 bases lying between them. The CDR3 protein is CASRIGETQYF. The DNA of the CDR3 is TGTGCCAGTAGGATCGGAGAGACCCAGTACTTC. The full variable domain, completed using reference TRBV19 and TRBJ2-5, is DGGITQSPKYLFRKEGQNVTLSCEQNLNHDAMYWYRQDPGQGLRLIYYSQIVNDFQKGDIAEGYSVSREKKESFPLTVTSAQKNPTAFYLCASRIGETQYFGPGTRLLVL.

This clone was seen once. The chain links TRBV13 to TRBJ2-3; D may be TRBD1 (6 bases). There are 14 residues in the CDR3. Germline values: CDR1 PRHDT, CDR2 FYEKMQ (reference sequence). V dropped 3 bases and J dropped 2 bases, with 9 bases sitting between them. CDR3 nucleotide sequence: TGTGCCAGCAGCTTCGGACAGAACACAGATACGCAGTATTTT. Protein: CASSFGQNTDTQYF.

This clone was detected only once. The V gene is TRBV19, the J gene TRBJ1-5, with D tentatively TRBD1 (5 bases). The CDR3 spans 14 residues. Trimming removed 1 base from V and 11 bases from J, with 15 bases in between. Germline lookup yields CDR1 LNHDA and CDR2 SQIVND (reference sequence). Here the CDR3 reads CASSIGGPRGSQHF. CDR3 bases: TGTGCCAGTAGTATAGGGGGCCCGCGTGGGTCCCAGCATTTT.

A note on this clone: A read error may be the cause here, since a much bigger clone is one base away. The chain employs TRBV6-2 or TRBV6-3 and TRBJ2-3; tentative D call: TRBD2 (7 bases). CDR1 MNHEY and CDR2 SVGEGT come from the germline V gene. The CDR3 sequence is 14 residues long. V dropped 2 bases and J dropped 2 bases, with 8 bases sitting between them. CDR3 coding DNA: TGTGCCAGCAGTTACGGGGGGGCCACAGATACGCAGTATTTT. This encodes CASSYGGATDTQYF.

This clone was recorded once. The CDR3 loop is CASSQAGTGNGYTF. The CDR3 DNA is TGTGCCAGCAGCCAAGCCGGGACAGGGAATGGCTACACCTTC. V usage is TRBV7-9 and J usage is TRBJ1-2, with 9 bases aligning to TRBD1. CDR1 and CDR2 (germline): SEHNR, FQNEAQ (reference sequence). The trim removed 5 bases at V and 6 bases at J, leaving 7 bases unmatched. The CDR3 has 14 residues.

This chain uses TRBV30 with TRBJ1-1, with 10 bases fitting TRBD1. The CDR3 contains 16 residues. Trimming took 3 bases from V and 10 from J; bases not matched to a gene: 17. Germline V gene sequence: CDR1 GTSNPN, CDR2 SVGIG (reference sequence). The DNA for the CDR3 is TGTGCCTGGAGGGCTAAGACAGGGGGCGCGTATTTCACAGCTTTCTTT. Translated, it gives CAWRAKTGGAYFTAFF.

The chain carries TRBV15 and TRBJ2-7, with 10 nucleotides matching TRBD1. Trimming cost V 4 bases and J 7 bases; bases outside gene matches: 10. The length of the CDR3 is 15 residues. Germline assignment: CDR1 LNHNV and CDR2 YYDKDF (reference sequence). This chain's CDR3 is CATSTVGPGQGEQYF. Written as DNA, the CDR3 is TGTGCCACCAGCACAGTAGGCCCGGGACAGGGGGAGCAGTACTTC.

This rearrangement joins TRBV7-8 to TRBJ1-2; possible D gene TRBD1, 6 bases. This CDR3 spans 13 amino acids. V gave up 5 bases and J gave up 8 bases, with 15 bases separating them. Germline CDR1 reads SGHVS; CDR2 reads FQNEAQ. The chain's CDR3 is CASSLTGTGGYTF. The CDR3 DNA follows: TGTGCCAGCAGCCTAACAGGGACGGGGGGCTACACCTTC.

This chain connects TRBV7-2 to TRBJ2-1; 7 positions agree with TRBD1. The CDR3 runs to 14 residues. The germline gives CDR1 SGHTA, CDR2 FQGNSA. V lost 7 bases and J lost 9; bases outside the gene matches: 12. Here the CDR3 reads CASTPEGGLPEQFF. For the CDR3, the DNA is TGTGCCAGCACCCCAGAAGGGGGCCTCCCTGAGCAGTTCTTC.

This rearrangement joins TRBV5-4 to TRBJ2-7, with 10 bases identical to TRBD1. The CDR3 covers 12 residues. The ends lost 9 bases at V and 2 bases at J; junction bases unmatched: 2. Germline V CDR1 and CDR2: SGHNT, YYREEE (reference sequence). The CDR3 sequence: CATGQGAYEQYF. The CDR3 DNA reads TGTGCCACCGGACAGGGGGCCTACGAGCAGTACTTC. The variable domain in full, with the rest retrieved from reference TRBV5-4 and TRBJ2-7, is ETGVTQSPTHLIKTRGQQVTLRCSSQSGHNTVSWYQQALGQGPQFIFQYYREEENGRGNFPPRFSGLQFPNYSSELNVNALELDDSALYLCATGQGAYEQYFGPGTRLTVT.